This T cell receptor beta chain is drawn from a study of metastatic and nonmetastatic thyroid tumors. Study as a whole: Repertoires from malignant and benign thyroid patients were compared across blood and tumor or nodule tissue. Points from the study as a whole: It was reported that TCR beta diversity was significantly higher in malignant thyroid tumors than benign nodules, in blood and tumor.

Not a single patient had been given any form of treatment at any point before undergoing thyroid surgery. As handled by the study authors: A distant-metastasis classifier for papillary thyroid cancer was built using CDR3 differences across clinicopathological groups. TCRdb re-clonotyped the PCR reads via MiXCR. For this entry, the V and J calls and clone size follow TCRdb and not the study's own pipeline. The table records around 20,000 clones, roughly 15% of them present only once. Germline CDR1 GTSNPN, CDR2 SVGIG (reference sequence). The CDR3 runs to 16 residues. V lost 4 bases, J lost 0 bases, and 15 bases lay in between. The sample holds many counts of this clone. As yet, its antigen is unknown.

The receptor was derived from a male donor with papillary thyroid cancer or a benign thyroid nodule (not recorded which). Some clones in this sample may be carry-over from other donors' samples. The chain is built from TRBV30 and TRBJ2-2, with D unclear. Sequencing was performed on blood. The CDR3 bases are TGTGCCTGGACCCCCCTGGACGGAACGAACACCGGGGAGCTGTTTTTT. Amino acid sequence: CAWTPLDGTNTGELFF. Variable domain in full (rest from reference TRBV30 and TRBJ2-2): SQTIHQWPATLVQPVGSPLSLECTVEGTSNPNLYWYRQAAGRGLQLLFYSVGIGQISSEVPQNLSASRPQDRQFILSSKKLLLSDSGFYLCAWTPLDGTNTGELFFGEGSRLTVL.